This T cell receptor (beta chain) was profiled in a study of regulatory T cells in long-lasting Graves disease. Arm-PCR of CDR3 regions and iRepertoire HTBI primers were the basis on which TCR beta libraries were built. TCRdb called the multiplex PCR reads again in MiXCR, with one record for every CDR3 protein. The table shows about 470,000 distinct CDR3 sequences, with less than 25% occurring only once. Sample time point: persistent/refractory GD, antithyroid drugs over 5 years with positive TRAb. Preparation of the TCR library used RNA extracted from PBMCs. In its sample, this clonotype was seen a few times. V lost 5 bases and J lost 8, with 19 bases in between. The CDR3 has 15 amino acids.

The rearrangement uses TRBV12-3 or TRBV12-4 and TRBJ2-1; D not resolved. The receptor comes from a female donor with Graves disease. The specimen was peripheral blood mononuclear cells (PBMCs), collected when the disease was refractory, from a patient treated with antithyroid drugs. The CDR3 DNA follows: TGTGCCAGCAGTCCCCGCGACACCATGGTCTATGAGCAGTTCTTC. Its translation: CASSPRDTMVYEQFF.